The clone carrying this T cell receptor beta chain was recorded a few times. The antigen is unknown. Using constant-segment primers, 5'RACE produced TCR alpha and TCR beta cDNA libraries carrying sample barcodes and UMIs. MiXCR, applied by TCRdb to the 5' RACE reads, yields one record per CDR3 protein. The sample has 120,000 to 150,000 distinct CDR3 sequences, about 5.5% seen once. Germline V CDR1 and CDR2: SGHTA, FQGNSA. This CDR3 contains 16 residues. With 4 bases removed from V and 0 bases from J, the gap between germline ends came to 10 bases. This sample stems from a study of T-cell memory formation after mild COVID-19. The wider study: Largely, the TCR clusters proved donor specific.

General study results and limits: Pre-infection memory already had some responding clones, implying cross-reactive memory joined. Researchers report contracting CD4+ clones mostly in CM and EM, with CD8+ clones in EMRA.

The chain is built from TRBV7-2 and TRBJ2-6; possibly TRBD1 or TRBD2 for D (5 bases each). The sequence came from an adult woman who had mild COVID-19 (a few samples of this study predate the infection). Cell type and time point are not known. The sample was PBMCs or a T cell subset sorted from them (not recorded which). The CDR3 DNA reads TGTGCCAGCAGCTCCCGGGACGTCTCTGGGGCCAACGTCCTGACTTTC. Translated: CASSSRDVSGANVLTF.